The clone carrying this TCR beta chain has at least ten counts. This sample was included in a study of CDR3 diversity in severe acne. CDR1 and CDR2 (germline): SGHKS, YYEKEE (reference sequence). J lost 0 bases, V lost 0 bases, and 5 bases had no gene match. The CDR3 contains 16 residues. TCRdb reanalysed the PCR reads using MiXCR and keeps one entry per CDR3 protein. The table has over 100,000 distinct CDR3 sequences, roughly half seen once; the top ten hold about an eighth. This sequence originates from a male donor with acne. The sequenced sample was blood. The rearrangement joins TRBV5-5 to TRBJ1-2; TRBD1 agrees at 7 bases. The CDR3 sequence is CASSLGQGTSNYGYTF. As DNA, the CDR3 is TGTGCCAGCAGCTTGGGACAGGGAACTTCTAACTATGGCTACACCTTC.